The present T cell receptor beta chain was sequenced within a study of cytomegalovirus exposure and HLA in healthy donors. At the level of the study: About 83 million unique TCRs from HLA-typed donors made up an early data release.

A word on this clone: The target antigen is unknown.

Study-level results: Among TCR beta chains, those listed as cytomegalovirus-associated numbered over 150. High specificity and sensitivity for cytomegalovirus status were reported for the classifier.

J lost 8 bases, V lost 5 bases, and 3 bases had no gene match. Germline CDR1 reads PRHDT; CDR2 reads FYEKMQ (reference sequence). This CDR3 is built from 15 residues. The PCR ran on 60 Vbeta and 13 Jbeta primers. The data were produced by immunoSEQ multiplex PCR, yet TCRdb's version contains in-frame clones alone and is incomplete. Counted here are 95,000 to 120,000 clones, under 90% occurring once; the ten biggest clones make up just under 2.5%. Sequenced input: PBMCs. The clonotype was recovered from a woman under 30 in good health and CMV-seronegative. The J gene is TRBJ2-1, the V gene TRBV13; TRBD2 matches at 16 bases. The CDR3 region has the DNA TGTGCCAGCAGCCTTGGGACTAGCGGGAGGGATGAGCAGTTCTTC. Amino acids: CASSLGTSGRDEQFF.